These 30 T cell receptor beta chains originate from one sample sequenced in a study of control samples from healthy donors and cancer patients. TCRdb's table, derived via immunoSEQ multiplex PCR, lists solely in-frame clones and lacks some. The sample shows around 250,000 clones, roughly four fifths of them seen only once. The sample comprised PBMCs. The source is an older woman with lung cancer.

This chain links TRBV11-2 with TRBJ2-7; TRBD1 might be the D (5 bases). CDR3 length: 17 amino acids. V lost 5 bases to trimming and J lost 4 bases, with 24 bases between them. The V gene's germline CDR1 is SGHAT and CDR2 FQNNGV. CDR3 region: CASSPGDWKGRIYEQYF. CDR3 nucleotide sequence: TGTGCCAGCAGCCCCGGCGACTGGAAGGGGCGCATTTACGAGCAGTACTTC.

The chain couples TRBV9 to TRBJ1-3; possibly TRBD1 for D (6 bases). Germline V gives CDR1 SGDLS, CDR2 YYNGEE. The CDR3 has 16 amino acids. Trimming took off 3 bases at V and 1 base at J, with 14 bases between the two ends. Written as DNA, the CDR3 is TGTGCCAGCAGCGAGGGGGGCTCGGGGTCTGGAAACACCATATATTTT. As protein: CASSEGGSGSGNTIYF.

Regarding this clone: Additional DNA sequences in this sample encode the identical CDR3. V usage is TRBV27 and J usage is TRBJ1-6, with TRBD1 identical over 7 bases. Germline lookup yields CDR1 MNHEY and CDR2 SMNVEV (reference sequence). The junction had 1 base not matched to a gene; V was cut back by 6 bases and J by 5 bases. CDR3 size: 13 residues. CDR3 in DNA: TGTGCCAGCAGGACAGGGAATAATTCACCCCTCCACTTT. Translating gives CASRTGNNSPLHF.

This chain connects TRBV5-1 to TRBJ2-3, with no clear D. Germline CDR1 and CDR2: SGHRS and YFSETQ. Trimming shortened V by 3 bases and J by 3 bases, and 14 bases separated the two germline ends. This CDR3 is 15 amino acids long. The CDR3, as DNA: TGCGCCAGCAGCTCCCTCTCCCCGGTAACAGATACGCAGTATTTT. Translating it yields CASSSLSPVTDTQYF.

The J gene is TRBJ2-6, the V gene TRBV19; 10 bases agree with TRBD2. The CDR3 is 19 residues long. CDR1 is LNHDA and CDR2 is SQIVND in the germline V gene (reference sequence). Trimming cost V 5 bases and J 0 bases; bases outside gene matches: 10. In DNA form, the CDR3 reads TGTGCCAGTAGTCCAACGGGACTAGCGACTAACTCTGGGGCCAACGTCCTGACTTTC. Its protein is CASSPTGLATNSGANVLTF.

This rearrangement joins TRBV7-6 to TRBJ2-1; D might be TRBD2 (5 bases). V lost 5 bases and J lost 7, with 18 bases in between. The CDR3 spans 15 residues. Germline CDR1 SGHVS, CDR2 FNYEAQ. CDR3 region: CASSPLSARRNEQFF. CDR3 DNA sequence: TGTGCCAGCAGCCCTCTAAGCGCACGGAGGAATGAGCAGTTCTTC.

The chain links TRBV7-8 to TRBJ2-7, with no clear D. The germline gives CDR1 SGHVS, CDR2 FQNEAQ. The CDR3 runs to 13 residues. The ends were cut back, 3 bases at V and 2 bases at J, with 8 bases in the middle. The CDR3 region has the DNA TGTGCCAGCAGCTTTATAGAAACCTACGAGCAGTACTTC. It specifies CASSFIETYEQYF.

The rearrangement uses TRBV2 and TRBJ2-1; D possibly corresponds to TRBD1 (6 bases). Germline CDR1 is SNHLY and CDR2 is FYNNEI. This CDR3 is built from 14 residues. The germline V and J ends were trimmed by 7 bases and 2 bases, with 12 bases remaining between them. The CDR3 region is CASNIQGPYNEQFF. CDR3 in DNA: TGTGCCAGCAATATACAGGGCCCCTACAATGAGCAGTTCTTC.

This clone turned up a few times. V gene TRBV24-1 combines with J gene TRBJ2-7; 7 bases align to TRBD1. V lost 4 bases and J lost 2; bases outside the gene matches: 4. CDR1 KGHDR and CDR2 SFDVKD come from the germline V gene. The CDR3 spans 14 residues. The chain's CDR3 is CATSEQGKPYEQYF. Here the CDR3 DNA reads TGTGCCACCAGTGAACAGGGGAAGCCCTACGAGCAGTACTTC.

This clone has only one observation. The V call is TRBV27, the J call TRBJ2-1; TRBD2 is a possible D gene (6 bases). The CDR3 has 15 residues. CDR1 and CDR2 (germline): MNHEY, SMNVEV (reference sequence). Between the trimmed V and J ends, which lost 5 bases and 8 bases, there was a span of 19 bases. This chain's CDR3 is CASSQTGEIGDEQFF. CDR3 nucleotides: TGTGCCAGCAGTCAGACGGGGGAAATTGGCGATGAGCAGTTCTTC.

The chain couples TRBV19 to TRBJ1-3; 7 nucleotides line up with TRBD1. J lost 3 bases, V lost 7 bases, and 6 bases had no gene match. The CDR3 contains 14 residues. CDR1 is LNHDA and CDR2 is SQIVND in the germline V gene (reference sequence). The CDR3 sequence is CASIRGDSGNTIYF. CDR3 DNA sequence: TGTGCCAGTATTCGCGGGGACAGTGGAAACACCATATATTTT.

This chain links TRBV6-5 with TRBJ2-5; D is uncertain. CDR1 MNHEY and CDR2 SVGAGI come from the germline V gene. This CDR3 spans 15 amino acids. V was clipped by 5 bases and J by 4 bases, with 17 bases between them. CDR3 sequence: CASSNIGPVIETQYF. CDR3 DNA: TGTGCCAGCAGTAACATCGGACCCGTTATAGAGACCCAGTACTTC.

The V call is TRBV6-2 or TRBV6-3, the J call TRBJ2-5, with 11 nucleotides matching TRBD1. CDR3 size: 16 residues. Germline loops: CDR1 MNHEY, CDR2 SVGEGT. J gave up 4 bases and V 0 bases, and 4 bases lay outside the gene matches. CDR3 loop: CASSYSPGQGGETQYF. CDR3 nucleotides: TGTGCCAGCAGTTACTCACCGGGACAGGGGGGAGAGACCCAGTACTTC.

J is TRBJ2-2 and V is TRBV6-1, with D possibly TRBD2 on 6 matching bases. Germline V gene sequence: CDR1 MNHNS, CDR2 SASEGT. This CDR3 is 16 amino acids long. The ends were cut back, 4 bases at V and 0 bases at J, with 12 bases in the middle. The CDR3 sequence: CASSGPLAPNTGELFF. The CDR3 region has the DNA TGTGCCAGCAGTGGACCGCTAGCGCCGAACACCGGGGAGCTGTTTTTT.

This clone was observed a few times. The V and J genes are TRBV12-3 or TRBV12-4 and TRBJ2-7; D unclear. The CDR3 consists of 11 residues. V lost 2 bases and J lost 6, with 5 bases in between. This chain's CDR3 is CASSLSIEQYF. The CDR3 bases are TGTGCCAGCAGTTTATCGATCGAGCAGTACTTC.

The genes are TRBV11-2 and TRBJ1-1; 8 bases match TRBD1. The V segment lost 2 bases and the J segment 0 bases; nucleotides outside the gene matches: 11. There are 18 residues in the CDR3. Looked up from germline, CDR1 is SGHAT and CDR2 is FQNNGV. CDR3 coding DNA: TGTGCCAGCAGCTTAAGGACCGGACAGGGTGGAATGAACACTGAAGCTTTCTTT. It encodes CASSLRTGQGGMNTEAFF.

V usage is TRBV10-1 and J usage is TRBJ2-7; 12 nucleotides line up with TRBD2. Germline loops: CDR1 WNHNN, CDR2 SYGVQD (reference sequence). The CDR3 has 16 amino acids. Trimming cost V 6 bases and J 2 bases; bases outside gene matches: 8. CDR3 DNA sequence: TGCGCCAGCAGCGATCCCGGGACTAGCGGGCCCTACGAGCAGTACTTC. Residues: CASSDPGTSGPYEQYF.

This clone has a handful of counts. The V and J genes are TRBV7-3 and TRBJ2-1; D is possibly TRBD1 (5 bases). The germline CDR1 and CDR2 sequences are SGHTA and FQGTGA. The CDR3 is 15 residues long. Deletions cut 5 bases from V and 9 bases from J, with 20 bases between. CDR3 DNA sequence: TGTGCCAGCAGCCGCGCGGTTACAGGTGAGCGTGAGCAGTTCTTC. Protein: CASSRAVTGEREQFF.

This chain connects TRBV10-2 to TRBJ1-2; weak D call: TRBD1 (5 bases). The CDR3 is made up of 14 amino acids. Germline CDR1 WSHSY, CDR2 SAAADI. The V end was cut by 2 bases, the J end by 4 bases, with 11 bases between. The CDR3 spells CASSESRDSYGYTF. CDR3 coding DNA: TGCGCCAGCAGTGAGAGCAGGGATAGCTATGGCTACACCTTC.

The genes are TRBV27 and TRBJ1-6, with D maybe TRBD1 (6 bases). The V gene lost 5 bases and the J gene lost 7 bases, with 21 bases spanning the gap. The germline V gene encodes CDR1 MNHEY and CDR2 SMNVEV (reference sequence). This CDR3 contains 17 residues. CDR3 protein: CASSASPPGVLNSPLHF. CDR3 bases: TGTGCCAGCAGTGCATCCCCCCCAGGGGTCCTAAATTCACCCCTCCACTTT.

This chain connects TRBV20-1 to TRBJ2-3, with D possibly matching TRBD2 (7 bases). Trimming shortened V by 3 bases and J by 5 bases, and 18 bases separated the two germline ends. Germline CDR1 DFQATT, CDR2 SNEGSKA (reference sequence). The CDR3 is made up of 15 amino acids. The CDR3 DNA reads as TGCAGTGCTAGTCATTTCCGGGGGGCGGGAGATACGCAGTATTTT. Its protein product is CSASHFRGAGDTQYF.

The gene calls are TRBV7-5 and TRBJ2-5. TRBV7-5 represents a pseudogene. The CDR3 is 14 amino acids. The CDR3 region is CVRSLGVCKETQYF. The CDR3 nucleotides are TGTGTCAGAAGCTTAGGGGTTTGTAAAGAGACCCAGTACTTC.

The chain couples TRBV7-3 to TRBJ1-4; D remains ambiguous. V was trimmed by 2 bases and J by 8 bases, leaving 9 bases between them. The length of the CDR3 is 13 residues. Germline V gives CDR1 SGHTA, CDR2 FQGTGA. The CDR3, as DNA: TGTGCCAGCAGCTTATCGCCGTTGGAAAAACTGTTTTTT. This translates into CASSLSPLEKLFF.

This sequence joins TRBV10-3 and TRBJ1-5, with D tentatively TRBD1 (5 bases). The V end was cut by 4 bases, the J end by 2 bases, with 12 bases between. This CDR3 has 15 amino acids. Germline V gives CDR1 ENHRY, CDR2 SYGVKD. This chain's CDR3 is CAISVEPGGNQPQHF. The CDR3 region has the DNA TGTGCCATCAGTGTAGAGCCGGGGGGCAATCAGCCCCAGCATTTT.

The V and J genes are TRBV9 and TRBJ2-2; TRBD2 is a possible D gene (7 bases). CDR1 SGDLS and CDR2 YYNGEE come from the germline V gene. The CDR3 contains 15 residues. V was shortened by 4 bases and J by 7 bases, with 17 bases between the two germline ends. CDR3 sequence reads: CASSWTRGRDGELFF. The CDR3 nucleotides are TGTGCCAGCAGCTGGACTAGGGGGAGGGACGGGGAGCTGTTTTTT.

V gene TRBV7-2 combines with J gene TRBJ1-2; tentative D call: TRBD1 (5 bases). The V end lost 5 bases, the J end lost 3 bases, and 16 bases lay between the germline ends. CDR3 size: 15 residues. Germline CDR1 and CDR2: SGHTA and FQGNSA. CDR3 DNA sequence: TGTGCCAGCAGCCTTTGGGACGGACACTACTATGGCTACACCTTC. Protein sequence: CASSLWDGHYYGYTF. Together with reference TRBV7-2 and TRBJ1-2, the CDR3 gives the full variable domain: GAGVSQSPSNKVTEKGKDVELRCDPISGHTALYWYRQSLGQGLEFLIYFQGNSAPDKSGLPSDRFSAERTGGSVSTLTIQRTQQEDSAVYLCASSLWDGHYYGYTFGSGTRLTVV.

In its sample, this clone was seen a few times. The chain recombines TRBV10-1 with TRBJ2-2; unclear D gene. The CDR3 totals 14 residues. V was pared by 10 bases and J by 8 bases, with 20 bases between. Germline V CDR1 and CDR2: WNHNN, SYGVQD (reference sequence). The CDR3 here is CATTADPKGGELFF. For the CDR3, the DNA is TGCGCCACCACCGCCGACCCGAAAGGGGGGGAGCTGTTTTTT.

Only one count was recorded for this clone. The J gene is TRBJ1-2, the V gene TRBV6-5, with D unclear. V lost 6 bases and J 4 bases, leaving 15 bases between the germline ends. The germline CDR1 and CDR2 sequences are MNHEY and SVGAGI. This CDR3 contains 14 residues. The CDR3 sequence is CASSATTEVYGYTF. The DNA of the CDR3 is TGTGCCAGCAGCGCGACGACCGAAGTCTATGGCTACACCTTC.

The V and J genes are TRBV4-2 and TRBJ1-1; TRBD1 matches 9 bases. CDR1 LGHNA and CDR2 YNFKEQ come from the germline V gene. Trimming took 4 bases from V and 0 from J; bases not matched to a gene: 6. The CDR3 spans 16 residues. CDR3 sequence reads: CASSPLGQGMNTEAFF. The CDR3 coding sequence is TGTGCCAGCAGCCCCTTGGGACAGGGAATGAACACTGAAGCTTTCTTT.

This sequence joins TRBV6-5 and TRBJ2-5, with D maybe TRBD1 (5 bases). Germline CDR1 reads MNHEY; CDR2 reads SVGAGI. The CDR3 consists of 13 residues. Trimming removed 7 bases from V and 5 bases from J, with 14 bases in between. The CDR3 DNA sequence: TGTGCCAGCATAAAGACAGTTCAGGAGACCCAGTACTTC. As protein: CASIKTVQETQYF.